The sequence of this TCR beta chain was determined in a study of blood T cell repertoires in COVID-19. Study-level information: The cDNA or gDNA used as material had been derived from T cells, B-cell-depleted T cells, or PBMCs.

TCRdb's copy holds only in-frame clones and misses some; the assay was immunoSEQ multiplex PCR. In the table there are roughly 250,000 clones, approximately 90% of which are singletons. Enrollees, about 18 to 95 years old, lived in approximately 24 US areas. Grouping used clinical history reported by participants in a survey and questionnaire. This CDR3 contains 16 residues. Germline V gene lookup returns CDR1 LNHDA and CDR2 SQIVND (reference sequence). V was clipped by 2 bases and J by 2 bases; unmatched bases: 4. The rearrangement links TRBV19 to TRBJ1-3; 9 bases map to TRBD1. Sequencing was carried out using PBMCs or T cells enriched from blood (not recorded which). The receptor was isolated from a middle-aged woman with acute COVID-19. The CDR3 DNA reads TGTGCCAGTAGTATATTGGGGACAGGGACTGGAAACACCATATATTTT. This encodes CASSILGTGTGNTIYF. The full variable domain, its missing parts supplied by reference TRBV19 and TRBJ1-3, is DGGITQSPKYLFRKEGQNVTLSCEQNLNHDAMYWYRQDPGQGLRLIYYSQIVNDFQKGDIAEGYSVSREKKESFPLTVTSAQKNPTAFYLCASSILGTGTGNTIYFGEGSWLTVV.